Below, one TCR beta chain is given with its context. Its antigen remains unknown. This specimen belongs to a study of vaccination and CD4 T cells after COVID-19. Across the whole study: Stimulation of the cells used overlapping spike peptide pools from SARS-CoV-2 and from the common cold coronaviruses HCoV-NL63, HCoV-OC43 and HCoV-229E.

Treatment specified: approximately nine-day PBMC culture with coronavirus spike peptide pools or control peptides (ViraFEST assay). Sequenced with the Oncomine TCR Beta short-read assay was DNA taken from cultured CD4+ T cells. TCRdb called the PCR reads again in MiXCR, with one record for every CDR3 protein. The sample lists some 10,000 distinct CDR3 sequences; 73% were seen once. Trimming cost V 2 bases and J 3 bases, with 4 bases left between them. CDR1 MNHEY and CDR2 SVGEGT come from the germline V gene. CDR3 length: 12 residues. The rearrangement links TRBV6-2 or TRBV6-3 to TRBJ1-1; D call uncertain. The sequencing input was CD4+ T cells from blood, cultured in vitro. This TCR was sampled from a human donor who had recovered from COVID-19. The CDR3 here is CASSYGYTEAFF. The CDR3 DNA follows: TGTGCCAGCAGTTACGGGTACACTGAAGCTTTCTTT.